This T cell receptor (beta chain) was recovered during a study of T cell responses to AZD1222 COVID-19 vaccine. Notes on the study in general: Among the donors, most were white British and more were female, and clonal diversity was possibly underestimated. Seropositive AZD1222 recipients at baseline numbered only five to seven. In all cases, repertoires were sampled only after the peak T cell response.

Some clones are missing from TCRdb's copy, which holds only in-frame ones; the method was immunoSEQ multiplex PCR. The table has 130,000 to 150,000 clones, around nine tenths seen once. Trimming cost V 4 bases and J 5 bases; bases outside gene matches: 9. The germline gives CDR1 SEHNR, CDR2 FQNEAQ (reference sequence). This CDR3 region has 15 residues. This clone occurred a few times. Its antigen is not known. The receptor comes from an adult in good health. The chain joins TRBV7-9 to TRBJ2-7, with TRBD1 identical over 9 bases. This specimen was peripheral blood, taken on day 0 of AZD1222 vaccination. CDR3 loop: CASSSRDRVIHEQYF. CDR3 sequence (DNA): TGTGCCAGCAGCTCCCGGGACAGGGTTATCCACGAGCAGTACTTC.